Shown below are 18 T cell receptor beta chains from a single sample sequenced in a study of Tregs in tolerant kidney transplant recipients. Generated by immunoSEQ multiplex PCR, the TCRdb table keeps only in-frame clones and is missing some. The sample carries fewer than 80,000 clones, 98% recorded once. This specimen was CD4+ T cells from blood, taken before the transplant. Receptors originate from a human donor who received a combined kidney and bone marrow transplant.

This clone has a single count. V gene TRBV30 combines with J gene TRBJ2-5; TRBD2 is a possible D gene (6 bases). This CDR3 spans 16 amino acids. The V gene lost 0 bases and the J gene lost 2 bases, with 16 bases spanning the gap. Germline assignment: CDR1 GTSNPN and CDR2 SVGIG (reference sequence). The CDR3 sequence is CAWSVIRWGGQETQYF. DNA of the CDR3: TGTGCCTGGAGTGTAATCCGCTGGGGAGGTCAAGAGACCCAGTACTTC. The full variable domain, with the rest looked up from reference TRBV30 and TRBJ2-5, is SQTIHQWPATLVQPVGSPLSLECTVEGTSNPNLYWYRQAAGRGLQLLFYSVGIGQISSEVPQNLSASRPQDRQFILSSKKLLLSDSGFYLCAWSVIRWGGQETQYFGPGTRLLVL.

The chain is built from TRBV9 and TRBJ2-3; weak D call: TRBD2 (5 bases). The V end lost 0 bases, the J end lost 0 bases, and 11 bases lay between the germline ends. From germline, CDR1 is SGDLS and CDR2 YYNGEE. The CDR3 has 16 amino acids. CDR3 coding DNA: TGTGCCAGCAGCGTAGACGGTAGCGCAAGCACAGATACGCAGTATTTT. Residues: CASSVDGSASTDTQYF.

V gene TRBV30 combines with J gene TRBJ1-5; D ambiguous. There are 13 residues in the CDR3. Germline CDR1 is GTSNPN and CDR2 is SVGIG (reference sequence). The ends were cut back, 2 bases at V and 5 bases at J, with 10 bases in the middle. CDR3 residues: CAWSPLLDQPQHF. DNA of the CDR3: TGTGCCTGGAGTCCCTTATTAGATCAGCCCCAGCATTTT.

This clone was picked up one time. Here the CDR3 DNA reads TGTGCCAGCAGCCCCGGGACAGGGCCCATGAACACTGAAGCTTTCTTT. This encodes CASSPGTGPMNTEAFF. The rearrangement links TRBV5-7 to TRBJ1-1; 9 bases map to TRBD1. TRBV5-7 is placed among ORFs of uncertain function. The trim removed 4 bases at V and 0 bases at J, leaving 7 bases unmatched. The CDR3 spans 16 residues.

The chain employs TRBV4-1 and TRBJ2-1; D remains ambiguous. Trimming removed 5 bases at V and 0 bases at J, with 14 bases between. This CDR3 is 16 amino acids long. Germline V CDR1 and CDR2: MGHRA, YSYEKL. The CDR3 protein is CASSYPVRSSYNEQFF. CDR3 bases: TGCGCCAGCAGCTATCCCGTCCGGAGCTCCTACAATGAGCAGTTCTTC.

V is TRBV19 and J is TRBJ2-1; tentatively, D is TRBD2 (6 bases). Per germline, CDR1 LNHDA and CDR2 SQIVND (reference sequence). CDR3 length: 15 amino acids. Trimming shortened V by 1 base and J by 5 bases, and 12 bases separated the two germline ends. The CDR3 sequence is CASSIVGGSDNEQFF. CDR3 nucleotide sequence: TGTGCCAGTAGTATAGTGGGAGGCAGTGACAATGAGCAGTTCTTC.

The rearrangement joins TRBV15 to TRBJ2-1, with a weak D call TRBD1 (5 bases). Germline lookup yields CDR1 LNHNV and CDR2 YYDKDF (reference sequence). The CDR3 extends over 14 amino acids. V lost 0 bases and J lost 7, with 10 bases in between. The CDR3 is CATSRERTHNEQFF. The CDR3 DNA reads TGTGCCACCAGCAGAGAGAGGACACATAATGAGCAGTTCTTC.

The V gene is TRBV11-2, the J gene TRBJ2-1; a weak D match, TRBD2 (6 bases). Trimming left V 1 base short and J 3 bases short, with 16 bases between. Germline CDR1 and CDR2: SGHAT and FQNNGV. This CDR3 is built from 17 residues. The CDR3 DNA reads TGTGCCAGCAGCTTAGGGGGGGTACAGGCGGGCTACAATGAGCAGTTCTTC. It specifies CASSLGGVQAGYNEQFF. Supplemented by reference TRBV11-2 and TRBJ2-1, the full variable domain reads EAGVAQSPRYKIIEKRQSVAFWCNPISGHATLYWYQQILGQGPKLLIQFQNNGVVDDSQLPKDRFSAERLKGVDSTLKIQPAKLEDSAVYLCASSLGGVQAGYNEQFFGPGTRLTVL.

The chain's CDR3 is CASPPGRTQYF. In DNA form, the CDR3 reads TGTGCCAGCCCTCCAGGCCGGACCCAGTACTTC. The chain uses TRBV18 and TRBJ2-5; D is undetermined. CDR1 and CDR2 (germline): KGHSH, LQKENI. This CDR3 is 11 amino acids long. V lost 8 bases, J lost 7 bases, and 11 bases lay in between.

V gene TRBV13 combines with J gene TRBJ2-1, with 10 positions matching TRBD1. This CDR3 contains 16 residues. Germline V gene sequence: CDR1 PRHDT, CDR2 FYEKMQ (reference sequence). J was trimmed by 7 bases and V by 0 bases; bases with no gene match: 6. The CDR3 loop reads CASSLGGTGVPNEQFF. The CDR3 coding sequence is TGTGCCAGCAGCTTAGGGGGGACAGGGGTGCCAAATGAGCAGTTCTTC.

J is TRBJ1-1 and V is TRBV2; 8 positions match TRBD1. The CDR3 contains 14 residues. Trimming at V came to 5 bases and at J to 0 bases, leaving 2 bases not matched to a gene. Germline assignment: CDR1 SNHLY and CDR2 FYNNEI. The CDR3 protein is CASSRQGMNTEAFF. CDR3 DNA: TGTGCCAGCAGTCGACAGGGGATGAACACTGAAGCTTTCTTT.

The chain has TRBV18 and TRBJ1-1; D is perhaps TRBD1 (6 bases). The CDR3 has 12 amino acids. The V gene lost 4 bases and the J gene lost 5 bases, with 8 bases spanning the gap. Germline CDR1 reads KGHSH; CDR2 reads LQKENI. CDR3 region: CASSHRETEAFF. The CDR3, as DNA: TGTGCCAGCTCACACAGGGAAACTGAAGCTTTCTTT.

This chain uses TRBV19 with TRBJ1-4; the D gene is possibly TRBD1 (5 bases). CDR3 length equals 15 residues. Germline V CDR1 and CDR2: LNHDA, SQIVND (reference sequence). Trimming left V 5 bases short and J 8 bases short, with 18 bases between. As DNA, the CDR3 is TGTGCCAGTAGTCCCCCGGGTCAGGGAAAGGAAAAACTGTTTTTT. This encodes CASSPPGQGKEKLFF. Using reference TRBV19 and TRBJ1-4 for the parts outside the CDR3, the full variable domain is DGGITQSPKYLFRKEGQNVTLSCEQNLNHDAMYWYRQDPGQGLRLIYYSQIVNDFQKGDIAEGYSVSREKKESFPLTVTSAQKNPTAFYLCASSPPGQGKEKLFFGSGTQLSVL.

This clone has only one observation. V is TRBV30 and J is TRBJ1-1, with TRBD1 matching over 10 bases. V was clipped by 3 bases and J by 1 base; unmatched bases: 14. CDR1 is GTSNPN, CDR2 SVGIG, per germline (reference sequence). The CDR3 runs to 18 residues. The CDR3 bases are TGTGCCTGGAGCCCCGCGCCGGGGGGACAGGGGCCGAACACTGAAGCTTTCTTT. It yields the protein CAWSPAPGGQGPNTEAFF.

The V gene is TRBV5-1, the J gene TRBJ2-1, with 8 nucleotides matching TRBD1. This CDR3 has 15 residues. V gave up 1 base and J gave up 4 bases; unmatched junction bases: 4. Germline lookup yields CDR1 SGHRS and CDR2 YFSETQ. Here the CDR3 reads CASSLTTGGYNEQFF. The CDR3 DNA reads TGCGCCAGCAGCTTGACAACAGGGGGGTACAATGAGCAGTTCTTC.

The V call is TRBV15, the J call TRBJ2-1; D possibly corresponds to TRBD1 (6 bases). The CDR3 is made up of 16 amino acids. Per the germline V gene, CDR1 is LNHNV and CDR2 is YYDKDF (reference sequence). V lost 0 bases to trimming and J lost 7 bases, with 16 bases between them. CDR3 protein: CATSRDPQGWENEQFF. The DNA of the CDR3 is TGTGCCACCAGCAGAGATCCACAGGGTTGGGAAAATGAGCAGTTCTTC.

A single count supports this clone. The junction departs from the called germline gene at one end, perhaps through a read error. The chain couples TRBV7-2 to TRBJ2-1; TRBD2 agrees at 12 bases. The germline V gene has CDR1 SGHTA and CDR2 FQGNSA. This CDR3 is 15 amino acids long. The CDR3: CASSLGLAGNNEQFF. The CDR3 DNA reads as TGTGCCAGCAGTTTAGGACTAGCGGGAAACAATGAGCAGTTCTTC. The whole variable domain, remainder taken from reference TRBV7-2 and TRBJ2-1, is GAGVSQSPSNKVTEKGKDVELRCDPISGHTALYWYRQSLGQGLEFLIYFQGNSAPDKSGLPSDRFSAERTGGSVSTLTIQRTQQEDSAVYLCASSLGLAGNNEQFFGPGTRLTVL.

A single count supports this clone. The chain uses TRBV7-9 and TRBJ2-2; TRBD2 is a possible D gene (6 bases). The CDR3 sequence is 18 residues long. Germline CDR1 is SEHNR and CDR2 is FQNEAQ (reference sequence). The V and J ends lost 4 bases and 0 bases respectively, with 18 bases between them. The DNA for the CDR3 is TGTGCCAGCAGCTACCCCCCCCGGGGAGGAGCGAACACCGGGGAGCTGTTTTTT. Protein sequence: CASSYPPRGGANTGELFF.